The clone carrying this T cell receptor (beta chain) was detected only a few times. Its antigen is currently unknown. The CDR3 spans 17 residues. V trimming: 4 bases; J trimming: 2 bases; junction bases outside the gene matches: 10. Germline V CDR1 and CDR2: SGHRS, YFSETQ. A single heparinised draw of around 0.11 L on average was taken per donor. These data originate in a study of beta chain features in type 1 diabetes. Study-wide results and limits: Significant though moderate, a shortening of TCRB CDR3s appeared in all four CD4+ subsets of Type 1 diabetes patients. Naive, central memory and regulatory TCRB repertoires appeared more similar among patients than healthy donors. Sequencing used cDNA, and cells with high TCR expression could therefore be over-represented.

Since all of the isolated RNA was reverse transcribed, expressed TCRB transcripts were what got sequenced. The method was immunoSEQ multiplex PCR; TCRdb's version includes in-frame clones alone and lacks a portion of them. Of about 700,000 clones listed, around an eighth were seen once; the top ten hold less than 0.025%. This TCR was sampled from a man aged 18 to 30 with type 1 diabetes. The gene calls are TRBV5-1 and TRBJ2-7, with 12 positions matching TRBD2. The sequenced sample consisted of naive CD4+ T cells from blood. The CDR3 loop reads CASSPQGLAGPTYEQYF. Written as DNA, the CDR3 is TGCGCCAGCAGCCCCCAGGGACTAGCGGGCCCCACCTACGAGCAGTACTTC.